The 20 T cell receptor beta chains given below trace back to one sample, sequenced in a study of T-cell memory formation after mild COVID-19. TCRdb called the 5' RACE reads again in MiXCR, with one record for every CDR3 protein. The sample carries just over 150,000 distinct CDR3 sequences, 30% to 35% recorded once. Sequences were obtained from PBMCs or a T cell subset sorted from them (not recorded which). The receptors originated from an adult woman who had mild COVID-19 (a few samples of this study predate the infection). Cell type and time point are not known.

This clonotype was counted a few times. This chain uses TRBV7-9 with TRBJ1-1, with TRBD1 matching 8 bases. The CDR3 extends over 17 amino acids. V shed 5 bases, J shed 1 base, and the junction held 12 bases outside the gene matches. Germline assignment: CDR1 SEHNR and CDR2 FQNEAQ (reference sequence). The CDR3 is CASSVLYDRGKNTEAFF. CDR3 DNA sequence: TGTGCCAGCAGCGTCCTTTACGACAGGGGAAAGAACACTGAAGCTTTCTTT.

This clonotype was picked up a small number of times. The CDR3 sequence is CASSLPSLAGPGGELFF. The CDR3 bases are TGTGCCAGCAGTTTACCCTCCTTGGCAGGCCCAGGGGGGGAGCTGTTTTTT. J is TRBJ2-2 and V is TRBV12-3 or TRBV12-4; TRBD1 might be the D (5 bases). The length of the CDR3 is 17 residues. The V end was cut by 2 bases, the J end by 8 bases, with 21 bases between.

As concerns this clonotype: An end of the junction differs from the germline gene, which may be a read error. The CDR3 reads CSARVAGQNKSYF. Written as DNA, the CDR3 is TGCAGTGCTAGAGTTGCGGGACAGAACAAATCCTACTTC. The V call is TRBV20-1, the J call TRBJ1-2; 7 bases agree with TRBD1. Per germline, CDR1 DFQATT and CDR2 SNEGSKA (reference sequence). The CDR3 is made up of 13 amino acids.

The rearrangement uses TRBV5-5 and TRBJ2-3; the D gene is possibly TRBD2 (6 bases). CDR1 and CDR2 from the germline V gene are SGHKS and YYEKEE (reference sequence). Trimming removed 4 bases at V and 9 bases at J, with 15 bases between. The CDR3 extends over 13 amino acids. DNA for the CDR3: TGTGCCAGCAGCCGAGACCAGGGAGGCACGCAGTATTTT. It yields the protein CASSRDQGGTQYF.

V is TRBV15 and J is TRBJ2-2, with a possible D match to TRBD2 (6 bases). V was clipped by 0 bases and J by 6 bases, with 11 bases between them. The CDR3 sequence is 15 residues long. Germline V gene data show CDR1 as LNHNV and CDR2 as YYDKDF (reference sequence). CDR3 sequence reads: CATSRDERRAGELFF. In DNA, the CDR3 is TGTGCCACCAGCAGAGATGAGAGGAGGGCCGGGGAGCTGTTTTTT.

This rearrangement joins TRBV4-3 to TRBJ2-7, with TRBD2 matching 7 bases. Germline values: CDR1 LGHNA, CDR2 YSLEER. V was pared by 6 bases and J by 6 bases, with 2 bases of the junction left unmatched. The CDR3 has 11 residues. For the CDR3, the DNA is TGCGCCAGCAGGGGGGAGGGCGAGCAGTACTTC. Amino acid sequence: CASRGEGEQYF.

This chain joins TRBV10-3 and TRBJ2-1; 13 nucleotides match TRBD2. The germline V gene has CDR1 ENHRY and CDR2 SYGVKD. This CDR3 is built from 15 residues. V lost 8 bases and J lost 8; bases outside the gene matches: 9. CDR3 bases: TGTGCCATCGGAGAGAGACTAGCGGGAGGCGATGAGCAGTTCTTC. It encodes CAIGERLAGGDEQFF.

CDR3 protein: CASSPLAGRSTDTQYF. CDR3 DNA: TGTGCCAGCTCACCACTCGCAGGACGAAGCACAGATACGCAGTATTTT. The J gene is TRBJ2-3, the V gene TRBV18; the D is unclear. CDR3 size: 16 residues. From germline, CDR1 is KGHSH and CDR2 LQKENI. The V end was cut by 1 base, the J end by 0 bases, with 11 bases between.

The rearrangement links TRBV24-1 to TRBJ2-7; tentatively, D is TRBD1 (6 bases). The length of the CDR3 is 13 residues. CDR1 is KGHDR and CDR2 is SFDVKD in the germline V gene. V lost 1 base and J 3 bases, leaving 6 bases between the germline ends. The CDR3 loop is CATSDFRGYEQYF. Written as DNA, the CDR3 is TGTGCCACCAGTGATTTCAGGGGCTACGAGCAGTACTTC.

The CDR3 coding sequence is TGTGCCAGCAGCCAAGAGGGTTCAGGGACGATTCAGCCCCAGCATTTT. This codes for CASSQEGSGTIQPQHF. The V and J genes are TRBV4-2 and TRBJ1-5, with D possibly being TRBD1 (5 bases). The CDR3 is 16 amino acids. Germline CDR1 is LGHNA and CDR2 is YNFKEQ. The ends were cut back, 0 bases at V and 6 bases at J, with 15 bases in the middle.

This clonotype was seen a handful of times. The chain is built from TRBV7-7 and TRBJ1-1; no firm D call. V shed 5 bases and J shed 3 bases, with 10 bases lying between them. The germline V gene encodes CDR1 SSHAT and CDR2 FNYEAQ (reference sequence). The CDR3 has 13 amino acids. The CDR3 region is CASSLGVDTEAFF. The CDR3 DNA follows: TGTGCCAGCAGCCTGGGAGTGGACACTGAAGCTTTCTTT.

CDR3 sequence reads: CASSPTFGNEQFF. DNA of the CDR3: TGTGCCAGCTCACCGACCTTCGGCAATGAGCAGTTCTTC. V usage is TRBV18 and J usage is TRBJ2-1; D not certain. The CDR3 consists of 13 residues. Germline V CDR1 and CDR2: KGHSH, LQKENI. V was pared by 3 bases and J by 6 bases, with 9 bases between.

The chain combines TRBV12-3 or TRBV12-4 with TRBJ2-2; D is unresolved. The ends were cut back, 3 bases at V and 1 base at J, with 9 bases in the middle. The CDR3 runs 15 residues. For the CDR3, the DNA is TGTGCCAGCAGTTTCCGAACACAGAACACCGGGGAGCTGTTTTTT. Translating it yields CASSFRTQNTGELFF.

This chain links TRBV7-2 with TRBJ2-3; D is unresolved. The germline gives CDR1 SGHTA, CDR2 FQGNSA. The CDR3 extends over 14 amino acids. The V and J ends lost 3 bases and 0 bases respectively, with 7 bases between them. The CDR3 spells CASSLRRSTDTQYF. CDR3 DNA sequence: TGTGCCAGCAGCTTGCGGCGAAGCACAGATACGCAGTATTTT.

In this sample, this clonotype turned up a few times. CDR3 in DNA: TGTGCCACCAGATCCGGGAGGGCCGGTTTGAACAATGAGCAGTTCTTC. It encodes CATRSGRAGLNNEQFF. The V gene is TRBV24-1, the J gene TRBJ2-1; 8 nucleotides align to TRBD2. The germline V gene has CDR1 KGHDR and CDR2 SFDVKD. Unmatched junction bases numbered 12, after V lost 7 bases and J lost 5 bases. The CDR3 has 16 amino acids.

The chain recombines TRBV24-1 with TRBJ2-3; 13 positions agree with TRBD2. In germline, CDR1 is KGHDR, CDR2 SFDVKD. The CDR3 is made up of 18 amino acids. J lost 1 base, V lost 3 bases, and 6 bases had no gene match. The CDR3, as DNA: TGTGCCACCAGTGATCGAAAACTAGCGGGAGGGGGCACAGATACGCAGTATTTT. Residues: CATSDRKLAGGGTDTQYF.

This clonotype was observed once. The rearrangement uses TRBV27 and TRBJ2-7; 11 bases map to TRBD2. The CDR3 covers 14 residues. V gave up 7 bases and J gave up 3 bases; unmatched junction bases: 5. CDR1 and CDR2 (germline): MNHEY, SMNVEV (reference sequence). In nucleotides, the CDR3 is TGTGCCAGCACCCAACTAGCGGGAGTCTACGAGCAGTACTTC. Translated, it gives CASTQLAGVYEQYF.

This clonotype has more than one count but fewer than ten. The gene calls are TRBV20-1 and TRBJ1-6; D not certain. The CDR3 runs to 13 residues. Trimming took off 0 bases at V and 11 bases at J, with 11 bases between the two ends. CDR1 DFQATT and CDR2 SNEGSKA come from the germline V gene (reference sequence). In nucleotides, the CDR3 is TGCAGTGCTAGAGAAGAACCAACCCCACCCCTCCACTTT. Translation gives CSAREEPTPPLHF.

The chain combines TRBV5-1 with TRBJ2-1, with 11 bases identical to TRBD2. Germline V gives CDR1 SGHRS, CDR2 YFSETQ. Unmatched junction bases numbered 9, after V lost 4 bases and J lost 9 bases. The CDR3 is 15 residues long. Here the CDR3 DNA reads TGCGCCAGCAGCCTTAGACTAGCGGGAACAGGTGAGCAGTTCTTC. It encodes CASSLRLAGTGEQFF.

Ten or more counts support this clonotype. A read error may produce the germline difference seen at one junction end. This chain links TRBV7-3 with TRBJ2-1; D perhaps matches TRBD1 (5 bases). The CDR3 has 15 amino acids. Germline CDR1 SGHTA, CDR2 FQGTGA. The CDR3 loop reads CASSHTGNSYDEQFF. The CDR3 coding sequence is TGTGCCAGCAGCCATACAGGTAACTCCTACGATGAGCAGTTCTTC. The full variable domain, completed using reference TRBV7-3 and TRBJ2-1, is GAGVSQTPSNKVTEKGKYVELRCDPISGHTALYWYRQSLGQGPEFLIYFQGTGAADDSGLPNDRFFAVRPEGSVSTLKIQRTERGDSAVYLCASSHTGNSYDEQFFGPGTRLTVL.